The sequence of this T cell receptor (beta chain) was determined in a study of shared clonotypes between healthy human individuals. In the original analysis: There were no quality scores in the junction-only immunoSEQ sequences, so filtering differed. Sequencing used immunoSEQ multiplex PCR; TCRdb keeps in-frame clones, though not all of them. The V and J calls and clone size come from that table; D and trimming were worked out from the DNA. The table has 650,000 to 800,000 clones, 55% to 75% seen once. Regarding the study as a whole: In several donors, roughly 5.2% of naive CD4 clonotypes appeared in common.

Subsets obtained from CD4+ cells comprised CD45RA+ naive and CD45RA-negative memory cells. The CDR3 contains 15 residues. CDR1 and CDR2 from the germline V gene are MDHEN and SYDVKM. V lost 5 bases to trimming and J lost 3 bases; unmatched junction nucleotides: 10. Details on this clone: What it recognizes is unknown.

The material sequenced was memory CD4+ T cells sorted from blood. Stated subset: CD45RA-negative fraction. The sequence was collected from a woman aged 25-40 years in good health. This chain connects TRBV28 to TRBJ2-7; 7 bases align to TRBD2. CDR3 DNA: TGTGCCAGCAGTGCCTCCCCGGGAGGCGACTACGAGCAGTACTTC. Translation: CASSASPGGDYEQYF.